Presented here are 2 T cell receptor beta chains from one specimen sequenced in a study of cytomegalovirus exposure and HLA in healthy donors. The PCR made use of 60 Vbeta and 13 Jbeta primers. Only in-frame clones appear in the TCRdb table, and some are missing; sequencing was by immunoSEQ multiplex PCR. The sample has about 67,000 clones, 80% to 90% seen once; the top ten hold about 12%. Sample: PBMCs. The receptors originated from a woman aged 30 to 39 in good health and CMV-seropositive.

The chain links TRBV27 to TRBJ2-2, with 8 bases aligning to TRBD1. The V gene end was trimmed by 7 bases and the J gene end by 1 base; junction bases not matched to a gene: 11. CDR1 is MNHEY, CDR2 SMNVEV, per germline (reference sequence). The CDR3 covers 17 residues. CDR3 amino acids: CASTSLGQAWNTGELFF. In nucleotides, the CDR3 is TGTGCCAGCACCTCCCTGGGACAGGCGTGGAACACCGGGGAGCTGTTTTTT.

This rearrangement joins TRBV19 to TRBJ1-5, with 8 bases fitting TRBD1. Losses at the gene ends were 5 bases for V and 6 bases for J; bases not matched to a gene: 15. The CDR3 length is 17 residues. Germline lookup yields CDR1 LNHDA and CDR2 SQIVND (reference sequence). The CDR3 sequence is CASSSKTTGGGSQPQHF. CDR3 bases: TGTGCCAGTAGTTCTAAAACCACAGGGGGAGGAAGTCAGCCCCAGCATTTT. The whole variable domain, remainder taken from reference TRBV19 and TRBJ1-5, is DGGITQSPKYLFRKEGQNVTLSCEQNLNHDAMYWYRQDPGQGLRLIYYSQIVNDFQKGDIAEGYSVSREKKESFPLTVTSAQKNPTAFYLCASSSKTTGGGSQPQHFGDGTRLSIL.